This T cell receptor (beta chain) was documented in a study of early T cells in non-severe SARS-CoV-2 infection. This clonotype was observed many times. Individual cDNA molecules were tagged with unique molecular identifiers, the study reported. TCRdb reanalysed the 5' RACE reads using MiXCR and keeps one entry per CDR3 protein. The data show roughly 100,000 distinct CDR3 sequences, approximately 15% seen once. The receptor's source is an adult who was a healthcare worker with PCR-confirmed SARS-CoV-2 infection or an uninfected control (not recorded which). The sample taken for sequencing was whole blood.

The DNA of the CDR3 is TGTGCCACCAGCGGACAGGGCCGGGGCACCGGGGAGCTGTTTTTT. Its protein product is CATSGQGRGTGELFF. The V call is TRBV24-1, the J call TRBJ2-2, with 8 bases aligning to TRBD1. There are 15 residues in the CDR3. J lost 4 bases, V lost 7 bases, and 7 bases had no gene match. The germline V gene has CDR1 KGHDR and CDR2 SFDVKD.